These T cell receptor beta chains were read from a single sample in a study of metastatic and nonmetastatic thyroid tumors. TCRdb reprocessed the PCR reads using MiXCR. Here the sample spans around 37,000 clones, around 26% being singletons. The sample consisted of blood. The receptor set was obtained from a female donor with papillary thyroid cancer or a benign thyroid nodule (not recorded which). Some clones in this sample may be carry-over from other donors' samples. Each CDR3 is given with its conserved first and last residue. The order of the fields is D gene, clone size, V gene, J gene, CDR3 length, CDR3 protein, CDR3 DNA. D genes are given only for firm matches. Expanded clones get a size class; other rows say once, few or many, or leave the size out.

>NA|NA|TRBV28|TRBJ2-7|14
CASSFEGTGYEQYF
TGTGCCAGCAGCTTTGAAGGAACGGGATACGAGCAGTACTTC
>NA|many|TRBV6-2/TRBV6-3|TRBJ2-3|13
CAISQGPTDTQYF
TGTGCCATCTCCCAGGGTCCTACAGATACGCAGTATTTT
>NA|NA|TRBV2|TRBJ2-1|13
CASVLVHAGEQFF
TGTGCCAGCGTCCTCGTCCATGCTGGTGAGCAGTTCTTC
>TRBD1|few|TRBV12-5|TRBJ2-7|15
CASGPGRGRTYEQYF
TGTGCTAGTGGCCCCGGTAGGGGGCGAACCTACGAGCAGTACTTC
>TRBD1|NA|TRBV15|TRBJ1-3|14
CATSPGGSGNTIYF
TGTGCCACCAGCCCAGGGGGCTCTGGAAACACCATATATTTT
>TRBD1|many|TRBV6-4|TRBJ1-6|14
CASSRDRNNSPLHF
TGTGCCAGCAGCCGGGACAGAAATAATTCACCCCTCCACTTT
>NA|NA|TRBV27|TRBJ1-6|13
CAARGHGYSPLHF
TGTGCCGCAAGGGGACATGGATATTCACCCCTCCACTTT
>TRBD2|NA|TRBV9|TRBJ2-3|15
CASSVERGGAHTQYF
TGTGCCAGCAGCGTCGAGCGGGGGGGGGCACATACGCAGTATTTT
>NA|few|TRBV28|TRBJ1-5|14
CASTLDGQNQPHHF
TGTGCCAGCACCCTTGACGGACAGAATCAGCCCCACCATTTT
>NA|many|TRBV30|TRBJ2-6|14
CAWSPSSAVNVLTF
TGTGCCTGGAGCCCCAGTTCTGCGGTGAACGTCCTGACTTTC
>TRBD1|NA|TRBV6-2/TRBV6-3|TRBJ1-2|18
CASRPPPGQGHRGDVYTF
TGTGCCAGCAGACCCCCCCCGGGACAGGGGCATCGAGGAGATGTCTACACCTTC
>NA|NA|TRBV19|TRBJ2-3|14
CASIGRAGEDTQYF
TGTGCCAGTATCGGGCGCGCAGGGGAAGATACGCAGTATTTT
>TRBD2|many|TRBV7-8|TRBJ2-3|15
CASSLGTSGRDTQYF
TGTGCCAGCAGCTTAGGGACTAGCGGAAGAGATACGCAGTATTTT
>NA|many|TRBV24-1|TRBJ2-5|13
CATNRGLGETQYF
TGTGCCACCAATAGGGGACTGGGGGAGACCCAGTACTTC
>TRBD1|many|TRBV19|TRBJ1-5|16
CASRGRTGGSNQPQHF
TGTGCCAGTAGGGGAAGGACAGGGGGAAGCAATCAGCCCCAGCATTTT
>NA|NA|TRBV28|TRBJ1-2|13
CATLRGAVVCYTF
TGTGCCACGCTCAGGGGTGCAGTGGTTTGCTACACCTTC
>TRBD1|many|TRBV11-2|TRBJ2-7|14
CASSWGQGAYEQYF
TGTGCCAGCAGCTGGGGGCAGGGGGCCTACGAGCAGTACTTC
>NA|NA|TRBV7-2|TRBJ1-6|15
CASSSLQGNNSPLHF
TGTGCCAGCAGCTCCCTACAGGGCAATAATTCACCCCTCCACTTT
>NA|many|TRBV28|TRBJ2-1|16
CASSFLGFLSYNEQFF
TGTGCCAGCAGTTTCTTAGGATTTCTGTCCTACAATGAGCAGTTCTTC
>TRBD1|many|TRBV4-2|TRBJ2-7|15
CASSQPGGQVDEQYF
TGTGCCAGCAGCCAACCCGGGGGACAGGTTGACGAGCAGTACTTC
>NA|few|TRBV19|TRBJ1-2|12
CASSDRGLGYTF
TGTGCCAGTAGTGACCGGGGATTGGGCTACACCTTC
>TRBD2|once|TRBV20-1|TRBJ2-3|18
CSARRDLAGGPGTDTQYF
TGCAGTGCTAGAAGGGATCTAGCGGGAGGGCCTGGCACAGATACGCAGTATTTT
>NA|many|TRBV5-1|TRBJ1-5|13
CQRACGSRQPQHF
TGCCAAAGAGCGTGCGGGTCACGTCAGCCCCAGCATTTT
>TRBD1|many|TRBV6-1|TRBJ2-3|15
CASSERTGGTDTQYF
TGTGCCAGCAGTGAGCGGACAGGGGGGACAGATACGCAGTATTTT
>NA|many|TRBV5-6|TRBJ1-1|14
CASSPLGGGTEAFF
TGTGCCAGCAGCCCCCTGGGGGGCGGAACTGAAGCTTTCTTT